This TCR beta chain was sequenced during a study of siplizumab effects on memory and regulatory T cells. The CDR3 loop spans 12 amino acids. The germline V and J ends were trimmed by 1 base and 3 bases, with 3 bases remaining between them. In germline, CDR1 is SEHNR, CDR2 FQNEAQ (reference sequence). Sequencing was performed with immunoSEQ multiplex PCR; in TCRdb, only in-frame clones are kept and a portion is missing. The sample carries 50,000 to 75,000 clones, roughly 85% recorded once. The J gene is TRBJ1-2, the V gene TRBV7-9; D not resolved. The sequencing input was memory CD4+ T cells sorted from blood. The clonotype was recovered from a human donor in good health. The CDR3 DNA follows: TGTGCCAGCAGCTTAGGGGACTATGGCTACACCTTC. Translation: CASSLGDYGYTF. The complete variable domain, with remaining parts taken from reference TRBV7-9 and TRBJ1-2, reads DTGVSQNPRHKITKRGQNVTFRCDPISEHNRLYWYRQTLGQGPEFLTYFQNEAQLEKSRLLSDRFSAERPKGSFSTLEIQRTEQGDSAMYLCASSLGDYGYTFGSGTRLTVV.